This record looks at one T cell receptor (beta chain) sequence and its context. This entry is derived from a study of blood T cell repertoires in COVID-19. Germline V lookup: CDR1 SQVTM, CDR2 ANQGSEA. This CDR3 has 17 residues. The trim removed 6 bases at V and 9 bases at J, leaving 16 bases unmatched. Sequencing used immunoSEQ multiplex PCR; TCRdb keeps in-frame clones, though not all of them. The sample lists approximately 270,000 clones, 70% to 90% occurring once. The sequence was obtained from a man in his forties or fifties who had recovered from COVID-19. V gene TRBV29-1 combines with J gene TRBJ2-1, with TRBD2 identical over 14 bases. Material for sequencing was PBMCs or T cells enriched from blood (not recorded which). The CDR3 nucleotides are TGCAGCGTCCCCGCCAATGGTGGACTAGCGGGAGGCGGTGAGCAGTTCTTC. Its protein is CSVPANGGLAGGGEQFF.